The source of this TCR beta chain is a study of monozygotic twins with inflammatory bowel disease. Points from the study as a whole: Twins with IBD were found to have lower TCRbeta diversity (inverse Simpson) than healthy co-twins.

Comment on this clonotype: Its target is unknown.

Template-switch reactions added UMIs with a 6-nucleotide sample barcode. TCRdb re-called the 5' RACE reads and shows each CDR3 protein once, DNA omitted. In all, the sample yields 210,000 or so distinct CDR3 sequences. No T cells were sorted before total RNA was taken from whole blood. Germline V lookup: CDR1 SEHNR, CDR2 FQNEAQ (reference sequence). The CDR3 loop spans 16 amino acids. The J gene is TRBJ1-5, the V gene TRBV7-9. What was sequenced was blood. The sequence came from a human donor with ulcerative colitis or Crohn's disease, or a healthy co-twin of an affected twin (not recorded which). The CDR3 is CASSAGLQGSNQPQHF.